One and the same sample provided the 11 T cell receptor beta chains below, sequenced in a study of cytomegalovirus exposure and HLA in healthy donors. Primers included in the PCR were 60 Vbeta and 13 Jbeta primers. Sequencing was performed with immunoSEQ multiplex PCR; in TCRdb, only in-frame clones are kept and a portion is missing. This table holds about 190,000 clones, around 83% found once. The sample was PBMCs. These TCRs come from a middle-aged man in good health and CMV-seropositive.

The chain is built from TRBV28 and TRBJ1-1, with unresolved D. V gave up 5 bases and J gave up 2 bases, with 9 bases separating them. From germline, CDR1 is MDHEN and CDR2 SYDVKM. This CDR3 is built from 13 residues. DNA of the CDR3: TGTGCCAGCAGTCCCTGGCCAAACACTGAAGCTTTCTTT. It yields the protein CASSPWPNTEAFF.

The chain links TRBV19 to TRBJ1-5, with a possible D match to TRBD1 (6 bases). The germline gives CDR1 LNHDA, CDR2 SQIVND (reference sequence). Trimming pared 4 bases from V and 3 bases from J, leaving 16 bases between. CDR3 size: 16 residues. CDR3 sequence: CASSTIRQAYNQPQHF. The DNA of the CDR3 is TGTGCCAGTAGTACGATTCGACAGGCTTACAATCAGCCCCAGCATTTT.

The V gene is TRBV9, the J gene TRBJ2-1; 14 nucleotides match TRBD2. Germline V lookup: CDR1 SGDLS, CDR2 YYNGEE. The CDR3 spans 19 residues. The V gene end was trimmed by 3 bases and the J gene end by 8 bases; junction bases not matched to a gene: 16. The CDR3 coding sequence is TGTGCCAGCAGCGCAGCCCTCCCAGGGACTAGCGGGAGAAGGGATGAGCAGTTCTTC. Its translation is CASSAALPGTSGRRDEQFF.

This chain uses TRBV25-1 with TRBJ2-5; tentatively, D is TRBD2 (5 bases). The CDR3 has 15 residues. Trimming stripped 1 base from V and 2 bases from J, with 11 bases between. Per the germline V gene, CDR1 is MGHDK and CDR2 is SYGVNS. The CDR3 protein is CASSESRSGQETQYF. The CDR3 DNA reads TGTGCCAGCAGTGAATCCAGAAGCGGACAAGAGACCCAGTACTTC.

J is TRBJ2-7 and V is TRBV7-9, with 14 bases that match TRBD2. J gave up 6 bases and V 5 bases, and 6 bases lay outside the gene matches. CDR1 is SEHNR, CDR2 FQNEAQ, per germline (reference sequence). The CDR3 consists of 15 residues. CDR3 in amino acids: CASSPGTSGSPEQYF. CDR3 nucleotide sequence: TGTGCCAGCAGCCCGGGGACTAGCGGGAGCCCCGAGCAGTACTTC.

V and J are TRBV7-9 and TRBJ1-4; D not certain. Germline CDR1 is SEHNR and CDR2 is FQNEAQ (reference sequence). The CDR3 extends over 13 amino acids. The V gene lost 5 bases and the J gene lost 10 bases, with 14 bases spanning the gap. DNA for the CDR3: TGTGCCAGCAGCCTAGGGAGGACGGGAAAACTGTTTTTT. It encodes CASSLGRTGKLFF.

About this clone itself: The conserved closing phenylalanine or tryptophan is absent in this CDR3, likely reflecting a read error. The genes are TRBV28 and TRBJ1-1, with D possibly being TRBD1 (6 bases). V was clipped by 5 bases and J by 6 bases, with 13 bases between them. This CDR3 contains 13 residues. Germline loops: CDR1 MDHEN, CDR2 SYDVKM. The CDR3 spells CASSRDTLAEAFL. The CDR3 nucleotides read TGTGCCAGCAGTCGGGACACTCTCGCTGAAGCTTTCCTT.

This chain links TRBV7-6 with TRBJ2-1; weak D call: TRBD2 (6 bases). CDR3 length: 15 residues. The germline V gene encodes CDR1 SGHVS and CDR2 FNYEAQ. Trimming pared 6 bases from V and 9 bases from J, leaving 21 bases between. The CDR3 bases are TGTGCCAGCAGACCGAATGGGGGAGGATACGGTGAGCAGTTCTTC. Its protein is CASRPNGGGYGEQFF.

This clone was recorded once. V is TRBV5-1 and J is TRBJ2-6; D perhaps matches TRBD1 (6 bases). This CDR3 is 16 amino acids long. Germline assignment: CDR1 SGHRS and CDR2 YFSETQ. The V and J ends lost 4 bases and 1 base respectively, with 12 bases between them. The DNA for the CDR3 is TGCGCCAGCAGCAGGGACATGACGTCTGGGGCCAACGTCCTGACTTTC. Its protein is CASSRDMTSGANVLTF.

Comment on this clone: The junction and the germline gene differ at one end; a read error may be behind it. This chain links TRBV7-9 with TRBJ2-7; 12 bases fit TRBD1. The V gene's germline CDR1 is SEHNR and CDR2 FQNEAQ (reference sequence). The CDR3 extends over 16 amino acids. CDR3 residues: CSSSKTGTGGFYEQYF. Here the CDR3 DNA reads TGTTCCAGCAGCAAGACCGGGACAGGGGGCTTCTACGAGCAGTACTTC. Combining the CDR3 with reference TRBV7-9 and TRBJ2-7 gives the whole variable domain DTGVSQNPRHKITKRGQNVTFRCDPISEHNRLYWYRQTLGQGPEFLTYFQNEAQLEKSRLLSDRFSAERPKGSFSTLEIQRTEQGDSAMYLCSSSKTGTGGFYEQYFGPGTRLTVT.

V gene TRBV11-2 combines with J gene TRBJ2-2; weak D call: TRBD1 (5 bases). There are 14 residues in the CDR3. Germline V gene data show CDR1 as SGHAT and CDR2 as FQNNGV. V was pared by 5 bases and J by 4 bases, with 11 bases between. CDR3 loop: CASSPRVATGELFF. In nucleotides, the CDR3 is TGTGCCAGCAGCCCCAGGGTCGCCACCGGGGAGCTGTTTTTT.